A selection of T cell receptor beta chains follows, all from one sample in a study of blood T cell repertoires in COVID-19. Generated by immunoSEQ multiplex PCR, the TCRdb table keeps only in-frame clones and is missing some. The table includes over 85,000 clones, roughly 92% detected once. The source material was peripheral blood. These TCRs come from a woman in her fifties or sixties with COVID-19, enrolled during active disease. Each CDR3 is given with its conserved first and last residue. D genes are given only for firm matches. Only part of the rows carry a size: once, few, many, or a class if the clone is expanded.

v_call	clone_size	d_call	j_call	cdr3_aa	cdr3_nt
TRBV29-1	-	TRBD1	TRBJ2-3	CSVPLDRGLGDTQYF	TGCAGCGTACCACTGGACAGGGGGCTGGGGGATACGCAGTATTTT
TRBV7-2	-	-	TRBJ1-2	CASSLGPGRGAGLWGYTF	TGTGCCAGCAGCTTAGGCCCCGGGAGGGGGGCAGGTCTATGGGGCTACACCTTC
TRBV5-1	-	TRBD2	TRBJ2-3	CASTSSGGSTDTQYF	TGCGCCAGCACCTCTAGCGGGGGGAGCACAGATACGCAGTATTTT
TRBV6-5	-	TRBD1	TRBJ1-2	CALRDRTPYGYTF	TGTGCCCTACGGGACAGGACACCCTATGGCTACACCTTC
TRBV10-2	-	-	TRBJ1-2	CASSESWGGGYGYTF	TGCGCCAGCAGTGAGTCTTGGGGGGGCGGCTATGGCTACACCTTC
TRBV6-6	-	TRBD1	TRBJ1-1	CASLGQGATEAFF	TGTGCCAGCTTAGGACAGGGGGCGACTGAAGCTTTCTTT
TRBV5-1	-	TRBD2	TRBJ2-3	CASSGLLAGTDTQYF	TGCGCCAGCAGCGGATTACTAGCGGGCACAGATACGCAGTATTTT
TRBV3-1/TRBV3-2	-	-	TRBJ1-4	CASSQNRVGNEKLFF	TGTGCCAGCAGCCAGAACAGGGTGGGGAATGAAAAACTGTTTTTT
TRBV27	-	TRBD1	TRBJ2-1	CASKTWTGHNEQFF	TGTGCCAGCAAAACATGGACAGGGCATAATGAGCAGTTCTTC
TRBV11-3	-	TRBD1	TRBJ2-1	CASSTNSRGNEQFF	TGTGCCAGCAGCACGAATTCCAGGGGGAATGAGCAGTTCTTC
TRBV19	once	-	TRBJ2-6	CASSMRGSGANVLTF	TGTGCCAGTAGTATGCGAGGTAGTGGGGCCAACGTCCTGACTTTC
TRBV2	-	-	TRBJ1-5	CASRSTAYSNQPQHF	TGTGCCAGCAGGTCGACAGCTTATAGCAATCAGCCCCAGCATTTT
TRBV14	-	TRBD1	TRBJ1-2	CASSRRGTGSYGYTF	TGTGCCAGCAGCCGAAGGGGGACAGGGTCCTATGGCTACACCTTC
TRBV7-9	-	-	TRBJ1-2	CASSLVGGEGLYGYTF	TGTGCCAGCAGCTTAGTAGGGGGAGAGGGCCTCTATGGCTACACCTTC
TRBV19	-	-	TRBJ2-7	CAAGGYEQYF	TGTGCCGCCGGAGGATACGAGCAGTACTTC
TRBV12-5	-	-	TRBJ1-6	CASGLQGLWSPLHF	TGTGCTAGTGGTTTGCAGGGGTTGTGGTCACCCCTCCACTTT
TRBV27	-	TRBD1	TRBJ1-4	CASSHPGQGVEKLFF	TGTGCCAGCAGCCACCCGGGACAGGGGGTAGAAAAACTGTTTTTT
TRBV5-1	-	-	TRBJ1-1	CASSSRGNTEAFF	TGCGCCAGCAGCTCCAGGGGGAACACTGAAGCTTTCTTT
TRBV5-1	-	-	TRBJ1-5	CASSPGGGRGNQPQHF	TGCGCCAGCAGCCCCGGCGGGGGGCGAGGGAATCAGCCCCAGCATTTT
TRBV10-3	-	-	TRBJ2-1	CAISEVGGNEQFF	TGTGCCATCAGTGAAGTCGGAGGGAATGAGCAGTTCTTC
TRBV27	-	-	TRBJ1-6	CASSSQGKGSPLHF	TGTGCCAGCAGCTCACAGGGAAAGGGATCACCCCTCCACTTT
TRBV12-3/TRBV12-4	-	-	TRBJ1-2	CASSLLQGGYTF	TGTGCCAGCAGTTTATTGCAGGGAGGCTACACCTTC
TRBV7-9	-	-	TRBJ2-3	CASSSTDRQVSSTDTQYF	TGTGCCAGCAGCTCCACAGATAGACAGGTCTCTAGCACAGATACGCAGTATTTT
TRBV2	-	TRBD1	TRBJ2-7	CATPDDRGSLSDEQYF	TGTGCCACCCCCGACGACAGGGGGAGTTTGAGCGACGAGCAGTACTTC
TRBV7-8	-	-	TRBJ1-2	CASSLAERVSYTF	TGTGCCAGCAGCTTAGCGGAGAGAGTAAGCTACACCTTC
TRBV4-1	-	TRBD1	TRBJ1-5	CASSQERGQGLQPQHF	TGCGCCAGCAGCCAAGAGAGGGGACAGGGCTTACAGCCCCAGCATTTT
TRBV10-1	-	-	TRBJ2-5	CASSEGRETQYF	TGCGCCAGCAGTGAGGGCAGGGAGACCCAGTACTTC
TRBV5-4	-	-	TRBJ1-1	CAIGAGEAFF	TGTGCCATTGGGGCTGGTGAAGCTTTCTTT
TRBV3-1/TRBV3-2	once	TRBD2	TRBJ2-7	CASSRSGRGNRYEQYF	TGTGCCAGCAGCCGGAGTGGGCGGGGGAACCGCTACGAGCAGTACTTC
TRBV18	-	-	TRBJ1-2	CASSPGGPLRYGYTF	TGTGCCAGCTCACCGGGGGGACCGCTTAGGTATGGCTACACCTTC